This T cell receptor (beta chain) was observed in a study of blood T cell repertoires in COVID-19 (TCRdb year 2020). At the level of the whole study: The collaborator samples originated in the United States, Italy and Spain and spanned the acute and convalescent phases of COVID-19. The prospective study material was composed of cDNA or gDNA derived from T cells, B-cell-depleted T cells, or PBMCs. Subjects who had been exposed to COVID-19, were actively infected with it, or had recovered from it provided the deeply sampled blood TCRbeta repertoires that made up the dataset. A freely available public database, intended as a resource for researchers studying the immune response to SARS-CoV-2, is where the repertoires were released. Samples came from the ongoing ImmuneRACE study (first 160 participants) plus 1,254 subjects from 6 global collaborators. Sample metadata almost always included a de-identified subject ID, COVID-19 status, age in years and sex. Where available, HLA class I and class II types were obtained from metadata supplied by the sample provider rather than from assay-based typing.

The immunoSEQ Assay, a bias-controlled multiplex PCR, was used to amplify TCRbeta CDR3 regions from genomic DNA. The paper's data handling went like this. The number of nucleated cells in each sample was estimated by amplification of reference gene primers within the assay. To quantify the absolute abundance of each unique TCRbeta CDR3 rearrangement, sequence reads were collapsed and filtered. Productive Simpson clonality was computed per sample as the square root of Simpson's diversity index over productive rearrangements. The table was pulled from immuneACCESS by TCRdb, which kept in-frame rearrangements only. Such tables lose some clones; where checked, under half of the loss comes from unresolved V genes, and the rest has no known cause. V and J calls and clone size follow that table, whereas D and trimming were derived from the DNA. This sample has about 370,000 clones in its table, and roughly nine tenths of those were observed once. About 1% of the sample belongs to the ten largest clones.

Participants in the prospective study were aged 18 to 89 years, lived in 24 United States geographic areas, and enrolled through a virtual design. In the prospective study, participants were assigned to cohorts based on the clinical history participants reported in a screening survey and a study questionnaire. For ImmuneRACE Cohort 3, a participant was defined as recovered based on two consecutive negative NP/OP PCR tests, clearance by a healthcare professional, or resolution of symptoms. Each participant in the prospective study had whole blood, serum and a nasopharyngeal or oropharyngeal swab collected by mobile phlebotomists. Participants in the prospective study had the option to provide additional blood draws and questionnaires over a roughly 2-month period. Before DNA extraction, blood samples from the prospective study were shipped at room temperature or frozen. As to this clone: Its antigen is still unknown. Within one base of it there is no much larger clone, and no base qualities were kept.

Trimming costs V 2 bases and J 3 bases, and their ends lie 8 bases apart. Measured from the cysteine to the phenylalanine, the CDR3 is 13 residues long. The kept DNA is CDR3 alone, 39 bases in frame from the first base. Taken from the germline V gene, the CDR1 and CDR2 loops are MDHEN and SYDVKM. General findings and caveats noted by the study authors: The amount of clinical and demographic metadata varied by source and participant and was provided uncurated.

The sample taken for sequencing was PBMCs or T cells enriched from blood (not recorded which). The chain uses TRBV28 and TRBJ2-7; the D gene assignment is ambiguous. The clonotype comes from a young man who had recovered from COVID-19. The CDR3 reads CASSLPQLYEQYF. The nucleotides read TGTGCCAGCAGTTTACCACAGCTCTACGAGCAGTACTTC. Here the CDR3 is joined to the reference TRBV28 and TRBJ2-7 genes, and the full variable domain is: DVKVTQSSRYLVKRTGEKVFLECVQDMDHENMFWYRQDPGLGLRLIYFSYDVKMKEKGDIPEGYSVSREKKERFSLILESASTNQTSMYLCASSLPQLYEQYFGPGTRLTVT.